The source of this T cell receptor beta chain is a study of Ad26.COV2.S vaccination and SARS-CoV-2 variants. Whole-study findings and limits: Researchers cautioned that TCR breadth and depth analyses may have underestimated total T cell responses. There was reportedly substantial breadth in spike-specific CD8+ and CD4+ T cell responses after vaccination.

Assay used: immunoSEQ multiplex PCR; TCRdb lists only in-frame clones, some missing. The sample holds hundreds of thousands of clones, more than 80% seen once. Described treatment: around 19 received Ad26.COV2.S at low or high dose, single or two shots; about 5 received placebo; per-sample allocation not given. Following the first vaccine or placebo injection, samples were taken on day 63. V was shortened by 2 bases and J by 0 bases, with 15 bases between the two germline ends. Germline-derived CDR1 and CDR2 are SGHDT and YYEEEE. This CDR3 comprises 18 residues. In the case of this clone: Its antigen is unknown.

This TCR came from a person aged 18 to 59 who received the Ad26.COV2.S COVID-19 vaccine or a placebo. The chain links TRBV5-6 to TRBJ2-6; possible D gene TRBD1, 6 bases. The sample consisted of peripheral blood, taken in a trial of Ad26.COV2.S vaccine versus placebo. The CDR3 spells CASSFLGTPFSGANVLTF. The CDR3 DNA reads TGTGCCAGCAGCTTTCTGGGGACACCCTTCTCTGGGGCCAACGTCCTGACTTTC.